This T cell receptor (beta chain) was sequenced during a study of T-cell memory formation after mild COVID-19. Looking at the study overall: Most TCR clusters belonged to a single donor.

MiXCR, run by TCRdb on the 5' RACE reads, gives a single entry per CDR3 protein. The sample has some 50,000 distinct CDR3 sequences; 25% to 30% are singletons. The germline V and J ends were trimmed by 4 bases and 3 bases, with 13 bases remaining between them. The CDR3 spans 14 residues. CDR1 is LGHNA and CDR2 is YSLEER in the germline V gene. Worth noting for this clonotype: Its antigen is not identified.

Broader study findings: Confirmation of SARS-CoV-2 specificity was lacking for second-wave clones peaking day 37. Mainly CM and EM harbored the contracting CD4+ clones; mainly EMRA harbored the CD8+ ones. That cross-reactive memory joined was suggested by some responding clones appearing in pre-infection memory.

The chain carries TRBV4-3 and TRBJ2-7, with TRBD1 as a possible D gene (6 bases). The source is a man younger than 30 who had mild COVID-19 (a few samples of this study predate the infection). Cell type and time point are not known. The sample comprised PBMCs or a T cell subset sorted from them (not recorded which). CDR3 nucleotide sequence: TGCGCCAGCAGCCCCGGACAGCTTAACTACGAGCAGTACTTC. It codes for CASSPGQLNYEQYF.